The entry that follows covers one TCR beta chain sequence. The data are from a study of blood T cell repertoires in COVID-19. Study details: The United States, Italy and Spain provided the acute and convalescent COVID-19 samples.

Profiled with immunoSEQ multiplex PCR; TCRdb holds only in-frame clones, not every one. The sample carries some 300,000 clones, about nine tenths recorded once. The V end was cut by 3 bases, the J end by 1 base, with 16 bases between. The CDR3 is 16 residues long. Germline V CDR1 and CDR2: SGHRS, YFSETQ. A Seattle source enrolled patients during active infection and followed them longitudinally. Sequencing was carried out using peripheral blood. The source of this sequence is a woman between 45 and 60 years old with COVID-19, enrolled during active disease. The rearrangement links TRBV5-1 to TRBJ1-1, with a weak D call TRBD1 (6 bases). The CDR3 loop is CASSSSAGGANTEAFF. The CDR3 DNA sequence: TGCGCCAGCAGCTCCTCAGCGGGGGGGGCGAACACTGAAGCTTTCTTT.